This T cell receptor (beta chain) appears in the sequencing data of a study of T cell changes during pregnancy in multiple sclerosis. Clones were read by immunoSEQ multiplex PCR, and TCRdb kept only the in-frame ones, dropping some. The table lists some 54,000 clones, 85% to 95% of them singletons, with around 1.7% in the top ten. The CDR3 runs to 16 residues. V was clipped by 7 bases and J by 4 bases, with 19 bases between them. Germline V gene lookup returns CDR1 SNHLY and CDR2 FYNNEI. The chain combines TRBV2 with TRBJ2-2; D might be TRBD2 (5 bases). The receptor's source is a female donor with multiple sclerosis, enrolled in a pregnancy study. Here the sequenced sample was peripheral blood, taken after pregnancy. The CDR3 sequence: CASMGFPTRATGELFF. For the CDR3, the DNA is TGTGCCAGCATGGGGTTCCCTACGCGGGCCACCGGGGAGCTGTTTTTT.